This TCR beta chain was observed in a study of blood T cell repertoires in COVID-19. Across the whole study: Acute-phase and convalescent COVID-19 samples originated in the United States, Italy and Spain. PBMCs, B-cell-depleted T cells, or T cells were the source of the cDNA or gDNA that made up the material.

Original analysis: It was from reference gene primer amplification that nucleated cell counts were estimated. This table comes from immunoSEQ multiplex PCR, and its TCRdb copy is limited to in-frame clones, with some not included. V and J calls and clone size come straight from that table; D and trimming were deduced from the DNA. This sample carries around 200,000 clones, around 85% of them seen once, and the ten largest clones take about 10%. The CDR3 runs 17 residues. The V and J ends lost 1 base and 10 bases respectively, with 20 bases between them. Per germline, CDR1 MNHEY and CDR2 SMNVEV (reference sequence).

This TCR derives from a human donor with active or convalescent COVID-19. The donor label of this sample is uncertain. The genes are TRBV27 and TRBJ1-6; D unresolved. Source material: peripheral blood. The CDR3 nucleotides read TGTGCCAGCAGTTTATTGGGCCCCGGGCGGGAAGGGTCACCCCTCCACTTT. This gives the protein CASSLLGPGREGSPLHF.